These 20 T cell receptor beta chains share one sample of origin, sequenced in a study of T cell repertoires in cytomegalovirus infection. TCRdb reprocessed the reads with MiXCR, giving one entry per CDR3 protein. The sample includes about 830,000 distinct CDR3 sequences, 30% to 35% seen only once; the top ten take roughly 12%. Antigen specificity for these receptors is unknown. The sample in question was cultured CD8+ T cells from PBMCs, obtained from culture after CMV antigen stimulation. All receptors derive from a human donor in good health (CMV status not recorded). Some clones in this sample may be carry-over from other donors' samples.

V usage is TRBV6-5 and J usage is TRBJ2-3, with TRBD2 identical over 7 bases. V was clipped by 7 bases and J by 2 bases; unmatched bases: 15. Germline V gene lookup returns CDR1 MNHEY and CDR2 SVGAGI. The CDR3 totals 17 residues. The CDR3 reads CASNTRRERDHTDTQYF. The CDR3 nucleotides are TGTGCCAGCAATACGAGACGTGAGCGGGACCACACAGATACGCAGTATTTT.

This clonotype was found once. At one end, the junction sequence differs from germline, possibly due to a read error. This chain joins TRBV2 and TRBJ2-1; 8 positions agree with TRBD1. The CDR3 totals 15 residues. Looked up from germline, CDR1 is SNHLY and CDR2 is FYNNEI. For the CDR3, the DNA is TGTGCCATCAGTGAAGTCAGGGGGCGCGGGGATGAGCAGTTCTTC. This gives the protein CAISEVRGRGDEQFF.

The V and J genes are TRBV28 and TRBJ1-6; weak D call: TRBD1 (5 bases). Germline CDR1 reads MDHEN; CDR2 reads SYDVKM. V lost 3 bases, J lost 9 bases, and 9 bases lay in between. The CDR3 spans 13 residues. The CDR3 region is CASSFQGVSPLHF. For the CDR3, the DNA is TGTGCCAGCAGTTTCCAGGGTGTTTCACCCCTCCACTTT.

This clonotype was seen at least ten times. The chain has TRBV7-2 and TRBJ2-1, with D unclear. This CDR3 has 14 amino acids. The ends were cut back, 8 bases at V and 0 bases at J, with 11 bases in the middle. Per the germline V gene, CDR1 is SGHTA and CDR2 is FQGNSA. For the CDR3, the DNA is TGTGCCAGCCTTGAGGACCACTCCTACAATGAGCAGTTCTTC. It translates to CASLEDHSYNEQFF.

The sample holds a few counts of this clonotype. The V and J genes are TRBV7-3 and TRBJ2-5, with 7 bases matching TRBD2. Germline CDR1 reads SGHTA; CDR2 reads FQGTGA. The junction had 7 bases not matched to a gene; V was cut back by 1 base and J by 5 bases. This CDR3 has 15 residues. This chain's CDR3 is CASSLIESGEETQYF. In DNA, the CDR3 is TGTGCCAGCAGCTTAATCGAGAGCGGGGAGGAGACCCAGTACTTC.

This clonotype has more than one count but fewer than ten. The genes are TRBV6-2 or TRBV6-3 and TRBJ2-7; 11 bases are a match to TRBD1. This CDR3 region has 15 residues. Germline-derived CDR1 and CDR2 are MNHEY and SVGEGT. V was pared by 2 bases and J by 5 bases, with 5 bases of the junction left unmatched. CDR3 protein: CASSYLRTGGDEQYV. The CDR3 DNA reads as TGTGCCAGCAGTTACCTCCGGACAGGGGGCGACGAGCAGTACGTC.

Worth noting for this clonotype: With a much larger clone just one base away, this may be a read error. This chain uses TRBV7-6 with TRBJ2-2; no firm D call. Germline CDR1 reads SGHVS; CDR2 reads FNYEAQ. The length of the CDR3 is 16 residues. Between the trimmed V and J ends, which lost 3 bases and 5 bases, there was a span of 16 bases. In nucleotides, the CDR3 is TGTGCCAGCAGCTTCTACAACACAGACCGAACCGGGGAGCTGTTTTTT. Its protein product is CASSFYNTDRTGELFF.

The sample holds a few counts of this clonotype. The chain is built from TRBV7-6 and TRBJ1-3; 7 bases fit TRBD1. Germline CDR1 SGHVS, CDR2 FNYEAQ. The junction had 13 bases not matched to a gene; V was cut back by 5 bases and J by 6 bases. The length of the CDR3 is 16 residues. CDR3 residues: CASSPSWTGRENTIYF. CDR3 nucleotides: TGTGCCAGCAGCCCCTCCTGGACAGGACGTGAAAACACCATATATTTT. Full variable domain (outside the CDR3, taken from reference TRBV7-6 and TRBJ1-3): GAGVSQSPRYKVTKRGQDVALRCDPISGHVSLYWYRQALGQGPEFLTYFNYEAQQDKSGLPNDRFSAERPEGSISTLTIQRTEQRDSAMYRCASSPSWTGRENTIYFGEGSWLTVV.

The genes are TRBV27 and TRBJ1-1, with D possibly being TRBD1 (5 bases). The CDR3 is 14 residues long. CDR1 is MNHEY and CDR2 is SMNVEV in the germline V gene (reference sequence). With 5 bases removed from V and 3 bases from J, the gap between germline ends came to 13 bases. The CDR3 coding sequence is TGTGCCAGCAGTCCTTTGGTGGGGGACACTGAAGCTTTCTTT. Translated: CASSPLVGDTEAFF.

The chain couples TRBV6-2 or TRBV6-3 to TRBJ1-2; D gene ambiguous. This CDR3 region has 14 residues. The ends were cut back, 6 bases at V and 6 bases at J, with 17 bases in the middle. Germline V gene sequence: CDR1 MNHEY, CDR2 SVGEGT. CDR3 amino acids: CASSTPQSGDGYTF. DNA for the CDR3: TGTGCCAGCAGCACACCGCAGAGCGGGGATGGCTACACCTTC.

J is TRBJ2-1 and V is TRBV6-5; 10 bases are a match to TRBD2. Trimming removed 0 bases from V and 5 bases from J; junction bases left unmatched: 4. The germline V gene has CDR1 MNHEY and CDR2 SVGAGI. CDR3 length equals 16 residues. CDR3 in DNA: TGTGCCAGCAGTTACTCAACTAGCGGGGTGAACAATGAGCAGTTCTTC. Translation gives CASSYSTSGVNNEQFF.

J is TRBJ1-2 and V is TRBV7-2; D is uncertain. Trimming pared 5 bases from V and 5 bases from J, leaving 15 bases between. The CDR3 extends over 14 amino acids. The V gene's germline CDR1 is SGHTA and CDR2 FQGNSA. The CDR3 DNA sequence: TGTGCCAGCAGCGGAGACACATGGGAGTATGGCTACACCTTC. Translated, it gives CASSGDTWEYGYTF. The full variable domain, in which reference TRBV7-2 and TRBJ1-2 provide the parts outside the CDR3, is GAGVSQSPSNKVTEKGKDVELRCDPISGHTALYWYRQSLGQGLEFLIYFQGNSAPDKSGLPSDRFSAERTGGSVSTLTIQRTQQEDSAVYLCASSGDTWEYGYTFGSGTRLTVV.

The chain is built from TRBV7-8 and TRBJ2-3; perhaps TRBD2 as D (6 bases). With 4 bases removed from V and 2 bases from J, the gap between germline ends came to 16 bases. Per the germline V gene, CDR1 is SGHVS and CDR2 is FQNEAQ. The CDR3 consists of 16 residues. CDR3 sequence reads: CASSSPIREATDTQYF. In DNA form, the CDR3 reads TGTGCCAGCAGCTCGCCGATCAGGGAGGCCACAGATACGCAGTATTTT.

V gene TRBV13 combines with J gene TRBJ1-1; D perhaps matches TRBD1 (5 bases). Germline values: CDR1 PRHDT, CDR2 FYEKMQ (reference sequence). The CDR3 is 17 amino acids. The V end lost 3 bases, the J end lost 1 base, and 18 bases lay between the germline ends. CDR3 in amino acids: CASSFGGGWHSNTEAFF. In DNA, the CDR3 is TGTGCCAGCAGCTTTGGTGGGGGGTGGCATTCGAACACTGAAGCTTTCTTT.

This chain uses TRBV7-9 with TRBJ1-6; tentatively, D is TRBD1 (6 bases). V lost 5 bases and J 4 bases, leaving 12 bases between the germline ends. CDR1 SEHNR and CDR2 FQNEAQ come from the germline V gene (reference sequence). The CDR3 has 15 residues. In nucleotides, the CDR3 is TGTGCCAGCAGCGGCGACAGGAGTTATAATTCACCCCTCCACTTT. It yields the protein CASSGDRSYNSPLHF.

The chain joins TRBV27 to TRBJ2-7; a possible D gene is TRBD1 (7 bases). The germline V and J ends were trimmed by 6 bases and 4 bases, with 13 bases remaining between them. The CDR3 consists of 13 residues. The germline V gene encodes CDR1 MNHEY and CDR2 SMNVEV (reference sequence). The CDR3 DNA reads as TGTGCCAGCAGGGAACAGGGGACTTACGAGCAGTACGTC. The encoded protein is CASREQGTYEQYV.

The CDR3 loop is CASSYGGWDTDTQYF. The CDR3 DNA follows: TGTGCCAGCAGTTACGGGGGGTGGGACACAGATACGCAGTATTTT. J is TRBJ2-3 and V is TRBV6-6, with D perhaps TRBD2 (6 bases). Per the germline V gene, CDR1 is MNHNY and CDR2 is SVGAGI (reference sequence). The CDR3 is 15 amino acids. V was pared by 2 bases and J by 2 bases, with 11 bases between.

This clonotype has a single count. The chain uses TRBV14 and TRBJ2-2; D may be TRBD2 (6 bases). Looked up from germline, CDR1 is SGHDN and CDR2 is FVKESK. V dropped 0 bases and J dropped 7 bases, with 18 bases sitting between them. This CDR3 has 17 amino acids. The CDR3 here is CASSQDSPGLWSGELFF. DNA of the CDR3: TGTGCCAGCAGCCAAGATTCCCCGGGACTCTGGAGCGGGGAGCTGTTTTTT.

In this sample, this clonotype turned up once. The CDR3 bases are TGTGCCATCTGGACAGGGCACGAGCAGTACGTC. It encodes CAIWTGHEQYV. This rearrangement joins TRBV12-3 or TRBV12-4 to TRBJ2-7, with 8 bases lining up with TRBD1. The CDR3 is made up of 11 amino acids. Trimming cost V 10 bases and J 5 bases; bases outside gene matches: 4.

The chain uses TRBV5-8 and TRBJ2-7; TRBD1 might be the D (5 bases). The CDR3 sequence is 13 residues long. Trimming pared 3 bases from V and 1 base from J, leaving 8 bases between. Germline values: CDR1 SGHTS, CDR2 YDEGEE. Written as DNA, the CDR3 is TGTGCCAGCAGCTCCCGGACATCCTACGAGCAGTACTTC. Translating gives CASSSRTSYEQYF.